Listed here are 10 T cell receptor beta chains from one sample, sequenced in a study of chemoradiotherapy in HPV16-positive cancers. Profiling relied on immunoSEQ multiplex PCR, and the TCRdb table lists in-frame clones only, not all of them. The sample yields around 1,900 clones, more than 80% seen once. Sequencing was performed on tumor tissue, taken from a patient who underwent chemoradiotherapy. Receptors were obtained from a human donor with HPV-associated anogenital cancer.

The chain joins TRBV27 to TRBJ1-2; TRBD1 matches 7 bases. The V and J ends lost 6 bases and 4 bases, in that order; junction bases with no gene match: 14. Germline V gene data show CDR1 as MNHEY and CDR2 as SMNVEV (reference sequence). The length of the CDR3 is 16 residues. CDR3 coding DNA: TGTGCCAGCAGCTATACAGGGGCGGGAAGGGGCTATGGCTACACCTTC. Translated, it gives CASSYTGAGRGYGYTF.

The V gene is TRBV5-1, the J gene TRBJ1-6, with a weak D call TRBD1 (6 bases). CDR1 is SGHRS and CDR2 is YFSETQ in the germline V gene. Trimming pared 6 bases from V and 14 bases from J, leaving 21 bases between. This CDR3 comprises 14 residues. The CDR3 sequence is CASKGDPRSGALHF. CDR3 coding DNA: TGCGCCAGCAAGGGGGACCCTCGGTCTGGGGCCCTCCACTTT.

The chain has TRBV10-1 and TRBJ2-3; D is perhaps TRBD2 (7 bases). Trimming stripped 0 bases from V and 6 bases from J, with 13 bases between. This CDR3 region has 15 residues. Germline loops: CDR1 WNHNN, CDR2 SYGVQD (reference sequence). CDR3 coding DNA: TGCGCCAGCAGTGAGTCGAGGGGGGGGGTGGATACGCAGTATTTT. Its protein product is CASSESRGGVDTQYF.

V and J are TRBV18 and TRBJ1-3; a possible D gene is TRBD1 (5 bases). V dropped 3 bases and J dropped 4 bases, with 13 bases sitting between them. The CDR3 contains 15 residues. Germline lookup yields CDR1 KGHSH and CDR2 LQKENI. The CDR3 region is CASSPRQSPGNTIYF. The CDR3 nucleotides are TGTGCCAGCTCACCGCGACAGTCGCCCGGAAACACCATATATTTT.

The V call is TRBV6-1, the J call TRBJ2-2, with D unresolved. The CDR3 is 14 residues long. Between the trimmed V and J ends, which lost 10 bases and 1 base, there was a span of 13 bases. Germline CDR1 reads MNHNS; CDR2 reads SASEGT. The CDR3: CATLSRQNTGELFF. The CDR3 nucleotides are TGTGCCACACTTAGCAGACAGAACACCGGGGAGCTGTTTTTT.

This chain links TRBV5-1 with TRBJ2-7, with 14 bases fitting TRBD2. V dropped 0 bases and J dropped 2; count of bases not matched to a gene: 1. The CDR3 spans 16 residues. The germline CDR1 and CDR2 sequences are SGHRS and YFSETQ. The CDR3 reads CASSLGGLAGAYEQYF. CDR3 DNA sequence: TGCGCCAGCAGCTTGGGGGGACTAGCGGGAGCCTACGAGCAGTACTTC.

CDR3 sequence: CASSLVAGEQFF. CDR3 coding DNA: TGTGCCAGCAGCTTAGTGGCGGGGGAGCAGTTCTTC. The chain is built from TRBV7-9 and TRBJ2-1; tentative D call: TRBD2 (6 bases). The V gene's germline CDR1 is SEHNR and CDR2 FQNEAQ (reference sequence). The CDR3 covers 12 residues. V shed 1 base and J shed 10 bases, with 8 bases lying between them.

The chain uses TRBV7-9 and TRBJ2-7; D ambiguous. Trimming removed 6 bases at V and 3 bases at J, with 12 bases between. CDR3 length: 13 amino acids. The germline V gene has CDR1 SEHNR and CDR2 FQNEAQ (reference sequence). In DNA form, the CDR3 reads TGTGCCAGCAGTACAAAGGCCAGCTACGAGCAGTACTTC. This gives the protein CASSTKASYEQYF.

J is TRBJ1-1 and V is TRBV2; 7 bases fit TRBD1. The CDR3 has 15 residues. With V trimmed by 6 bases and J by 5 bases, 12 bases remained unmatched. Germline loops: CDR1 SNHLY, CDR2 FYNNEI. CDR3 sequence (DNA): TGTGCCAGCAGCAAGACCACAGGGGAAGGGACTGAAGCTTTCTTT. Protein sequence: CASSKTTGEGTEAFF.

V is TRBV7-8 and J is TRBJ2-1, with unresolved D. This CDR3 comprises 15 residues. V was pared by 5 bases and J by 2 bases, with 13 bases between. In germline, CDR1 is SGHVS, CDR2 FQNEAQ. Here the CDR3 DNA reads TGTGCCAGCAGCCCCCTTATCGTGGCCTACAATGAGCAGTTCTTC. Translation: CASSPLIVAYNEQFF.